This TCR beta chain was recovered during a study of persistence of HIV-infected CD4 T cells. Comments on this clone: The antigen remains unidentified.

Cells were stimulated with overlapping HIV-1 Gag 15-mer peptides. Memory cells lacking CD40L and CD69 with high CD45RO were sorted. For 15 to 20 hours, CD8-depleted PBMCs received anti-CD28/CD49d costimulation, a CD40-blocking antibody and enfuvirtide. The libraries were made with immunoSEQ version 4 in survey mode. Sequencing used immunoSEQ multiplex PCR; TCRdb keeps in-frame clones, though not all of them. Found here are about 40,000 clones, more than 75% of them singletons; the top ten hold approximately 15%. V was clipped by 1 base and J by 5 bases, with 9 bases between them. The CDR3 spans 13 residues. CDR1 and CDR2 (germline): LGHDT, YNNKEL (reference sequence).

The TCR was taken from an adult man with HIV who was CMV-seropositive. Sequenced material: CD4+ T cells sorted from PBMCs after 18-hour stimulation, taken from a patient who received antiretroviral therapy. The V call is TRBV3-1 (or the pseudogene TRBV3-2), the J call TRBJ2-7, with D tentatively TRBD1 (6 bases). CDR3: CASSQVQGHEQYF. As DNA, the CDR3 is TGTGCCAGCAGCCAAGTACAGGGTCACGAGCAGTACTTC.